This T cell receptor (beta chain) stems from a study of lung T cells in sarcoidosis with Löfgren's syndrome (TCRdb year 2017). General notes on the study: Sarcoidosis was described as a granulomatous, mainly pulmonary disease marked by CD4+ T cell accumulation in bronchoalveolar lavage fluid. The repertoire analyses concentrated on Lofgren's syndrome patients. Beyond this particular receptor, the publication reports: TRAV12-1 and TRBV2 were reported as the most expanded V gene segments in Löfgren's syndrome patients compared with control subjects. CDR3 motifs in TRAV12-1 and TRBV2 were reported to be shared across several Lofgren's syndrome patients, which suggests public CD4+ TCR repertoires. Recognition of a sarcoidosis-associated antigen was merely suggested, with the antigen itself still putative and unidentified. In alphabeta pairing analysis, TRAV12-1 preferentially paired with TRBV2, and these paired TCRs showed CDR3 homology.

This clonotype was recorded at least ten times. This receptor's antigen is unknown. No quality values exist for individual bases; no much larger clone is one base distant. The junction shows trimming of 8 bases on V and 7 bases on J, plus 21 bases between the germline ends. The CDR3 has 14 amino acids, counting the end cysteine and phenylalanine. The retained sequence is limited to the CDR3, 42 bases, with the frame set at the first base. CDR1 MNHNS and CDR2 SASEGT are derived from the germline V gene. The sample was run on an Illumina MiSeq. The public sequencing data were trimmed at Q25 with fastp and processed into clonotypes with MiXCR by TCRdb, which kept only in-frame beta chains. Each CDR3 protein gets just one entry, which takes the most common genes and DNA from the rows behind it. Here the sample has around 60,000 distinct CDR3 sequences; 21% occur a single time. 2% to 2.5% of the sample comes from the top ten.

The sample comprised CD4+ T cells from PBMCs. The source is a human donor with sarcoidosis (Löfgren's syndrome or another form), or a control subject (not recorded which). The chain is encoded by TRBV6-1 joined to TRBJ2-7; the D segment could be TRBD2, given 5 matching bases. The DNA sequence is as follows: TGTGCCAGCCAACCCCCCCCCTACCCGGGGGAGCAGTACTTC. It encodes CASQPPPYPGEQYF.